Below, one TCR beta chain is given with its context. This sample is drawn from a study of blood T cell repertoires in COVID-19. Libraries were prepared by immunoSEQ multiplex PCR; TCRdb keeps only in-frame clonotypes and omits some of them. The sample carries 84,000 or so clones, 75% to 85% recorded once. Trimming removed 2 bases from V and 7 bases from J; junction bases left unmatched: 9. Germline values: CDR1 SGHTA, CDR2 FQGTGA. The CDR3 has 16 amino acids. Sequences were obtained from peripheral blood. The origin of this receptor is a woman aged 35 to 49 with active or convalescent COVID-19. This rearrangement joins TRBV7-3 to TRBJ2-1; 9 nucleotides match TRBD1. CDR3 protein: CASSLASETGGNEQFF. The CDR3 DNA reads as TGTGCCAGCAGCTTAGCGTCTGAGACAGGGGGGAATGAGCAGTTCTTC.